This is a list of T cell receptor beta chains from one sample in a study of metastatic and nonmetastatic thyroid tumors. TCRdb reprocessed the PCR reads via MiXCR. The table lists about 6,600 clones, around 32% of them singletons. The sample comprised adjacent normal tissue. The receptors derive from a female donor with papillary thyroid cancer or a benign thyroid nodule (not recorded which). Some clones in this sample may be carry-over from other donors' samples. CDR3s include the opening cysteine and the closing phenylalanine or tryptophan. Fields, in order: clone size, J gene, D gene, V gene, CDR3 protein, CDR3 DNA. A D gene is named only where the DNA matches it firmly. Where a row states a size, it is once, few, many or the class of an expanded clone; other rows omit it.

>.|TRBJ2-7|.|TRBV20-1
CSAPDRAYEQYF
TGCAGTGCCCCGGACCGAGCCTACGAGCAGTACTTC
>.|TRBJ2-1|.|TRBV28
CASNLLRGLEQFF
TGTGCCAGCAACTTACTGAGGGGTCTTGAGCAGTTCTTC
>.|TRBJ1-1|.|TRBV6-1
CASRRVMNTEAFF
TGTGCCAGCCGGCGGGTTATGAACACTGAAGCTTTCTTT
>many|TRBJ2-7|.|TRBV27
CASSSPGGREQYF
TGTGCCAGCAGTTCCCCCGGGGGTAGGGAGCAGTACTTC
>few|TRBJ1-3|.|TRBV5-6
CASSRERAGNTIYF
TGTGCCAGCAGCCGGGAGAGGGCTGGAAACACCATATATTTT
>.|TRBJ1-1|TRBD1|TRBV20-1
CSARRNRGSGGTEAFF
TGCAGTGCGAGACGTAACAGGGGATCAGGTGGCACTGAAGCTTTCTTT
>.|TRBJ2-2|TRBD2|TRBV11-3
CASSFGLAGAGELFF
TGTGCCAGCAGCTTTGGACTAGCGGGAGCCGGGGAGCTGTTTTTT
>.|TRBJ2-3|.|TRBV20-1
CSARDKVVSTDTQYF
TGCAGTGCTAGAGATAAGGTAGTTAGCACAGATACGCAGTATTTT
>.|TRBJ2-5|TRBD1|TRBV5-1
CASSWGTDQETQYF
TGCGCCAGCAGCTGGGGGACAGACCAAGAGACCCAGTACTTC
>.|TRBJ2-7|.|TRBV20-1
CSARRGNKVEQYF
TGCAGTGCTCGGAGAGGGAATAAAGTAGAGCAGTACTTC
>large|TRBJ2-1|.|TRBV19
CASSPAFTYNEQFF
TGTGCCAGTAGTCCCGCATTCACCTACAATGAGCAGTTCTTC
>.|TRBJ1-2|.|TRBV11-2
CASSLERGLGYYGYTF
TGTGCCAGCAGCTTAGAGCGGGGCCTGGGATACTATGGCTACACCTTC
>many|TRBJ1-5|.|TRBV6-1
CASSDRKAGDQPQHF
TGTGCCAGCAGTGATCGTAAGGCTGGGGATCAGCCCCAGCATTTT
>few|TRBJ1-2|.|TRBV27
CACFPRPRGYGYTF
TGTGCCTGCTTCCCGCGACCGAGGGGCTATGGCTACACCTTC
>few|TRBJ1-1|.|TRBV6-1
CASTIGLPVDTEAFF
TGTGCCAGCACCATCGGTCTCCCGGTAGACACTGAAGCTTTCTTT
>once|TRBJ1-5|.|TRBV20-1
CSAFRGPGTAQHF
TGCAGTGCATTCAGGGGCCCAGGTACGGCCCAGCATTTT
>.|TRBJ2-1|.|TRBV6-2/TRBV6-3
CATCSITYYNEQFF
TGTGCCACTTGCTCTATAACGTACTACAATGAGCAGTTCTTC
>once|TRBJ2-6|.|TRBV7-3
CASSYTGVSGANVLTF
TGTGCCAGCAGCTATACTGGGGTCTCTGGGGCCAACGTCCTGACTTTC
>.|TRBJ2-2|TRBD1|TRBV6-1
CASRLDRSNTGELFF
TGTGCCAGCAGACTGGACAGGTCGAACACCGGGGAGCTGTTTTTT
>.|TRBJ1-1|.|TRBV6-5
CASSYGTNVAEAFF
TGTGCCAGCAGCTACGGGACTAATGTGGCTGAAGCTTTCTTT
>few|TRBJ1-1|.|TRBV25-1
CASSVGTEAFF
TGTGCCAGCAGTGTAGGGACTGAAGCTTTCTTT
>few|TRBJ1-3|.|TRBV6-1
CASSVRGNTIYF
TGTGCCAGCAGTGTTAGGGGAAACACCATATATTTT
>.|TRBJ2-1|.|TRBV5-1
CASSLSAGTDEQFF
TGCGCCAGCAGCTTGTCAGCCGGGACGGATGAGCAGTTCTTC
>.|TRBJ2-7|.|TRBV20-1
CSARFPGYEQYF
TGCAGTGCTAGATTTCCCGGCTACGAGCAGTACTTC
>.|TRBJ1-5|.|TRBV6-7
CASSYGCQPQHF
TGTGCCAGCAGTTATGGGTGTCAGCCCCAGCATTTT
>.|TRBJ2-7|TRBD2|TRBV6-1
CASTPTGGRASYEQYF
TGTGCCAGCACCCCCACCGGGGGGAGGGCCTCCTACGAGCAGTACTTC
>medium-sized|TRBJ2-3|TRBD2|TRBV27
CASSDSGGRSDTQYF
TGTGCCAGCAGTGACTCGGGGGGGCGATCAGATACGCAGTATTTT
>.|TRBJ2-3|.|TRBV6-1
CASTPFLASTDTQYF
TGTGCCAGCACTCCTTTTCTAGCGAGCACAGATACGCAGTATTTT
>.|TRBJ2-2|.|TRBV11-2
CASSLGRGTNTGELFF
TGTGCCAGCAGCTTAGGTCGCGGGACGAACACCGGGGAGCTGTTTTTT
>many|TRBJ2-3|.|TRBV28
CASSAPSLTDTQYF
TGTGCCAGCAGTGCTCCTAGCCTAACAGATACGCAGTATTTT